These 14 T cell receptor beta chains were sequenced from one sample in a study of beta chain features in type 1 diabetes. All of the isolated RNA was reverse transcribed, so expressed TCRB transcripts were sequenced. The repertoire was sequenced with immunoSEQ multiplex PCR; TCRdb's copy has only in-frame clones and lacks some. In the table there are 390,000 or so clones, 11% to 15% of which are singletons. The sample consisted of naive CD4+ T cells from blood. The receptors stem from a man between 25 and 39 years old in good health.

This chain links TRBV4-1 with TRBJ2-5, with a weak D call TRBD1 (5 bases). From germline, CDR1 is MGHRA and CDR2 YSYEKL. CDR3 length: 15 amino acids. V gave up 0 bases and J gave up 5 bases, with 13 bases separating them. CDR3 sequence (DNA): TGCGCCAGCAGCCAAGACGACAGAAGCCCCGAGACCCAGTACTTC. Translated: CASSQDDRSPETQYF.

The sample holds a few counts of this clone. The V call is TRBV7-2, the J call TRBJ2-2; tentative D call: TRBD1 (6 bases). V was shortened by 3 bases and J by 4 bases, with 12 bases between the two germline ends. The CDR3 spans 15 residues. Germline V gene lookup returns CDR1 SGHTA and CDR2 FQGNSA. CDR3 sequence reads: CASSFTGQPTGELFF. The CDR3, as DNA: TGTGCCAGCAGCTTTACCGGACAGCCCACCGGGGAGCTGTTTTTT.

This clone was detected a few times. This chain uses TRBV4-2 with TRBJ2-1, with unresolved D. Trimming cost V 3 bases and J 0 bases, with 15 bases left between them. The CDR3 is made up of 17 amino acids. Per germline, CDR1 LGHNA and CDR2 YNFKEQ. In DNA, the CDR3 is TGTGCCAGCAGCCAGGAACCTGTATGGAGCTCCTACAATGAGCAGTTCTTC. Residues: CASSQEPVWSSYNEQFF.

This rearrangement joins TRBV7-2 to TRBJ1-1; the D gene is possibly TRBD1 (5 bases). The CDR3 is made up of 16 amino acids. The V and J ends lost 1 base and 1 base respectively, with 13 bases between them. Germline-derived CDR1 and CDR2 are SGHTA and FQGNSA. The CDR3, as DNA: TGTGCCAGCAGCTTAGTCGGGGGATTTCGGAACACTGAAGCTTTCTTT. This sequence encodes CASSLVGGFRNTEAFF. Complete variable domain (other parts from reference TRBV7-2 and TRBJ1-1): GAGVSQSPSNKVTEKGKDVELRCDPISGHTALYWYRQSLGQGLEFLIYFQGNSAPDKSGLPSDRFSAERTGGSVSTLTIQRTQQEDSAVYLCASSLVGGFRNTEAFFGQGTRLTVV.

There are a few counts of this clone. This chain joins TRBV23-1 and TRBJ2-7, with a possible D match to TRBD1 (6 bases). TRBV23-1 is known as an ORF, though its function is uncertain. The V gene lost 2 bases and the J gene lost 1 base, with 12 bases spanning the gap. The CDR3 has 15 amino acids. The CDR3 loop is CASSQGQGKSYEQYV. The CDR3 DNA reads TGCGCCAGCAGTCAAGGCCAGGGGAAATCCTACGAGCAGTACGTC.

V gene TRBV25-1 combines with J gene TRBJ2-1; D remains unclear. There are 14 residues in the CDR3. Germline V gene lookup returns CDR1 MGHDK and CDR2 SYGVNS. V lost 3 bases and J lost 3, with 9 bases in between. The CDR3 is CASSDGVGYNEQFF. The DNA for the CDR3 is TGTGCCAGCAGTGACGGCGTCGGCTACAATGAGCAGTTCTTC.

The chain joins TRBV23-1 to TRBJ2-7; D remains unclear. Being an ORF, TRBV23-1 has a function that is uncertain. V lost 6 bases to trimming and J lost 2 bases, with 29 bases between them. The CDR3 loop spans 19 amino acids. Here the CDR3 DNA reads TGCGCCAGCAGGAGCAGTCAATCAATAGTTCAGTGGCGAACCTACGAGCAGTACTTC. Amino acids: CASRSSQSIVQWRTYEQYF.

CDR3 region: CASSYVAGAGDTQYF. CDR3 DNA sequence: TGTGCCAGCAGTTACGTAGCGGGAGCAGGAGATACGCAGTATTTT. V gene TRBV6-6 combines with J gene TRBJ2-3, with TRBD2 identical over 9 bases. This CDR3 is built from 15 residues. Germline V lookup: CDR1 MNHNY, CDR2 SVGAGI (reference sequence). V shed 2 bases, J shed 5 bases, and the junction held 5 bases outside the gene matches.

The J gene is TRBJ2-1, the V gene TRBV7-6; 15 nucleotides line up with TRBD2. The CDR3 has 14 amino acids. After removal of 5 bases from V and 13 bases from J, the junction contained 6 bases not matched to a gene. Germline values: CDR1 SGHVS, CDR2 FNYEAQ. This chain's CDR3 is CASSTGTSGGLQFF. CDR3 nucleotides: TGTGCCAGCAGCACCGGGACTAGCGGGGGGTTACAGTTCTTC.

The sample holds a few counts of this clone. This rearrangement joins TRBV4-1 to TRBJ1-6; D gene ambiguous. The CDR3 totals 16 residues. Looked up from germline, CDR1 is MGHRA and CDR2 is YSYEKL. V was clipped by 0 bases and J by 6 bases, with 12 bases between them. The CDR3, as DNA: TGCGCCAGCAGCCAAGATCAGGTTTTGAGTAATTCACCCCTCCACTTT. Translation gives CASSQDQVLSNSPLHF.

This chain uses TRBV6-5 with TRBJ2-3; D may match TRBD1 or TRBD2 (5 bases each). Germline lookup yields CDR1 MNHEY and CDR2 SVGAGI. CDR3 length: 15 residues. V shed 2 bases and J shed 6 bases, with 15 bases lying between them. The CDR3: CASSYRGLWSDTQYF. In DNA, the CDR3 is TGTGCCAGCAGTTACCGGGGCCTCTGGTCGGATACGCAGTATTTT.

The chain employs TRBV7-2 and TRBJ2-7; D perhaps matches TRBD1 (5 bases). V gave up 4 bases and J gave up 1 base, with 11 bases separating them. Germline assignment: CDR1 SGHTA and CDR2 FQGNSA. The CDR3 contains 14 residues. CDR3 loop: CASSSGQGSYEQYF. CDR3 DNA sequence: TGTGCCAGCAGCTCCGGACAAGGGTCCTACGAGCAGTACTTC.

Only a few counts were recorded for this clone. The rearrangement uses TRBV4-1 and TRBJ1-3; D perhaps matches TRBD1 (5 bases). The germline V gene encodes CDR1 MGHRA and CDR2 YSYEKL. V dropped 0 bases and J dropped 4 bases, with 10 bases sitting between them. This CDR3 region has 15 residues. CDR3 DNA sequence: TGCGCCAGCAGCCAAGACCCCAGGGAGGGAAACACCATATATTTT. Its translation is CASSQDPREGNTIYF.

The rearrangement links TRBV4-3 to TRBJ2-3; 7 positions agree with TRBD2. This CDR3 is built from 18 residues. CDR1 LGHNA and CDR2 YSLEER come from the germline V gene. The trim removed 2 bases at V and 3 bases at J, leaving 14 bases unmatched. The CDR3 region is CASSQLKGRGSRTDTQYF. CDR3 coding DNA: TGCGCCAGCAGCCAACTAAAGGGGCGGGGGAGTAGGACAGATACGCAGTATTTT.